One sample yielded the 22 T cell receptor beta chains listed below, sequenced in a study of T cells in Graves' hyperthyroidism and ophthalmopathy. Template material for amplifying TCR beta CDR3 regions consisted of RNA transcripts. With the HTBI primer set, the TCR CDR3 went through a first round of RT-PCR. TCRdb independently ran MiXCR on the multiplex PCR reads; one entry per CDR3 protein. This table holds approximately 610,000 distinct CDR3 sequences, under 15% found once. The sequencing input was blood. The receptor set was obtained from a woman aged 40-49 years with Graves' ophthalmopathy.

This clonotype was observed at least ten times. CDR3 loop: CASSEGSDRENEQYF. The CDR3 DNA is TGTGCCAGCAGTGAAGGTAGCGACAGGGAGAACGAGCAGTACTTC. The gene calls are TRBV6-1 and TRBJ2-7, with 7 positions matching TRBD1. The ends lost 1 base at V and 5 bases at J; junction bases unmatched: 8. Germline values: CDR1 MNHNS, CDR2 SASEGT. The CDR3 is 15 residues long.

This clonotype appeared a few times. A read error is possible here, since a much larger clone lies one base away. The chain uses TRBV28 and TRBJ2-4; D is uncertain. Germline CDR1 reads MDHEN; CDR2 reads SYDVKM. The CDR3 is 16 amino acids. V lost 4 bases, J lost 1 base, and 14 bases lay in between. The CDR3 here is CASSSPPRWAKNIQYF. CDR3 sequence (DNA): TGTGCCAGCAGTTCCCCCCCAAGGTGGGCCAAAAACATTCAGTACTTC.

The sample holds many counts of this clonotype. The chain joins TRBV27 to TRBJ2-5, with 8 bases fitting TRBD2. CDR3 length equals 13 residues. Per germline, CDR1 MNHEY and CDR2 SMNVEV (reference sequence). V was pared by 4 bases and J by 12 bases, with 10 bases of the junction left unmatched. CDR3: CASSWGGSGTEYF. The CDR3 DNA is TGTGCCAGCAGTTGGGGCGGTAGCGGGACTGAGTACTTC.

This clonotype was recorded many times. The V gene is TRBV12-5, the J gene TRBJ2-2, with no clear D. CDR3 length: 12 residues. The germline V and J ends were trimmed by 5 bases and 3 bases, with 4 bases remaining between them. CDR1 LGHNT and CDR2 FRNRAP come from the germline V gene. DNA of the CDR3: TGTGCTAGTGGTCCGGACACCGGGGAGCTGTTTTTT. Its translation is CASGPDTGELFF.

The table lists this clonotype with many counts. The chain combines TRBV2 with TRBJ1-5, with 7 bases fitting TRBD1. This CDR3 has 15 amino acids. Germline trimming cut 6 bases from V and 9 bases from J; bases unmatched to any gene: 14. Germline V gives CDR1 SNHLY, CDR2 FYNNEI. The CDR3 bases are TGTGCCAGCAGCGCCGACAGGGCGGGGGGGAGGCCCCAGCATTTT. Its translation: CASSADRAGGRPQHF.

The sample holds many counts of this clonotype. The chain has TRBV27 and TRBJ2-5, with 9 bases fitting TRBD1. This CDR3 is built from 15 residues. Looked up from germline, CDR1 is MNHEY and CDR2 is SMNVEV (reference sequence). The V and J ends lost 5 bases and 4 bases, in that order; junction bases with no gene match: 8. CDR3 sequence: CASSTGQGPLETQYF. DNA for the CDR3: TGTGCCAGCAGTACGGGACAGGGTCCCCTAGAGACCCAGTACTTC.

This clonotype was seen a few times. The chain carries TRBV5-1 and TRBJ2-2, with D perhaps matching TRBD1 or TRBD2 (6 bases each). Trimming took 0 bases from V and 0 from J, leaving 12 bases between them. The germline gives CDR1 SGHRS, CDR2 YFSETQ. This CDR3 region has 17 residues. CDR3 loop: CASSLGSGAPNTGELFF. CDR3 DNA: TGCGCCAGCAGCTTGGGCTCGGGGGCACCGAACACCGGGGAGCTGTTTTTT.

The table lists this clonotype with many counts. V gene TRBV28 combines with J gene TRBJ1-5; no definite D call. The CDR3 runs 12 residues. Trimming took 5 bases from V and 4 from J, leaving 6 bases between them. The germline V gene has CDR1 MDHEN and CDR2 SYDVKM. This CDR3 is CASSRVNQPQHF. CDR3 nucleotides: TGTGCCAGCAGTAGGGTTAATCAGCCCCAGCATTTT. Using reference TRBV28 and TRBJ1-5 for the parts outside the CDR3, the full variable domain is DVKVTQSSRYLVKRTGEKVFLECVQDMDHENMFWYRQDPGLGLRLIYFSYDVKMKEKGDIPEGYSVSREKKERFSLILESASTNQTSMYLCASSRVNQPQHFGDGTRLSIL.

This clonotype was seen at least ten times. The gene calls are TRBV19 and TRBJ1-5, with D perhaps TRBD1 (5 bases). CDR3 length equals 13 residues. Per germline, CDR1 LNHDA and CDR2 SQIVND (reference sequence). Trimming cost V 5 bases and J 3 bases, with 8 bases left between them. Written as DNA, the CDR3 is TGTGCCAGTAGTGTACAGGACAATCAGCCCCAGCATTTT. Its translation is CASSVQDNQPQHF. The whole variable domain, remainder taken from reference TRBV19 and TRBJ1-5, is DGGITQSPKYLFRKEGQNVTLSCEQNLNHDAMYWYRQDPGQGLRLIYYSQIVNDFQKGDIAEGYSVSREKKESFPLTVTSAQKNPTAFYLCASSVQDNQPQHFGDGTRLSIL.

At least ten counts were recorded for this clonotype. The genes are TRBV20-1 and TRBJ1-5; D might be TRBD1 (5 bases). V shed 0 bases and J shed 12 bases, with 15 bases lying between them. Per germline, CDR1 DFQATT and CDR2 SNEGSKA (reference sequence). This CDR3 comprises 13 residues. The CDR3 DNA reads TGCAGTGCTAGAGATGGAGGGGCGCCCCTCCAGCATTTT. It codes for CSARDGGAPLQHF.

The rearrangement joins TRBV7-2 to TRBJ2-5, with TRBD2 matching over 9 bases. CDR3 size: 15 residues. The germline V gene has CDR1 SGHTA and CDR2 FQGNSA. J was trimmed by 5 bases and V by 3 bases; bases with no gene match: 7. The CDR3 DNA sequence: TGTGCCAGCAGCTTTCTAACTAGCGGGTATGAGACCCAGTACTTC. Amino acids: CASSFLTSGYETQYF. The complete variable domain, with remaining parts taken from reference TRBV7-2 and TRBJ2-5, reads GAGVSQSPSNKVTEKGKDVELRCDPISGHTALYWYRQSLGQGLEFLIYFQGNSAPDKSGLPSDRFSAERTGGSVSTLTIQRTQQEDSAVYLCASSFLTSGYETQYFGPGTRLLVL.

The sample holds many counts of this clonotype. This sequence joins TRBV18 and TRBJ1-5; D not certain. Deletions cut 1 base from V and 4 bases from J, with 8 bases between. The germline CDR1 and CDR2 sequences are KGHSH and LQKENI. The CDR3 runs to 14 residues. The CDR3 region is CASSPLQSNQPQHF. As DNA, the CDR3 is TGTGCCAGCTCACCACTACAGAGTAATCAGCCCCAGCATTTT. The whole variable domain, filled in from reference TRBV18 and TRBJ1-5, reads NAGVMQNPRHLVRRRGQEARLRCSPMKGHSHVYWYRQLPEEGLKFMVYLQKENIIDESGMPKERFSAEFPKEGPSILRIQQVVRGDSAAYFCASSPLQSNQPQHFGDGTRLSIL.

This clonotype was detected ten times or more. An end of the junction does not agree with germline; a read error may underlie this. The chain uses TRBV6-2 or TRBV6-3 and TRBJ1-2; 8 bases are shared with TRBD1. Germline CDR1 and CDR2: MNHEY and SVGEGT. The CDR3 contains 10 residues. The DNA of the CDR3 is TGTGCCAGCAGTTACTCGGACAGGGTCTTC. Encoded protein: CASSYSDRVF.

The chain carries TRBV4-1 and TRBJ1-5; perhaps TRBD1 as D (5 bases). The V and J ends lost 0 bases and 5 bases respectively, with 11 bases between them. This CDR3 region has 15 residues. Germline V gives CDR1 MGHRA, CDR2 YSYEKL. The CDR3, as DNA: TGCGCCAGCAGCCAAGATCGGGACGGCTATCAGCCCCAGCATTTT. As protein: CASSQDRDGYQPQHF.

This clonotype was counted many times. The chain combines TRBV3-1 with TRBJ2-7; D unclear. Deletions cut 4 bases from V and 2 bases from J, with 12 bases between. Looked up from germline, CDR1 is LGHDT and CDR2 is YNNKEL (reference sequence). The CDR3 sequence is 14 residues long. Here the CDR3 reads CASSLNASPYEQYF. Written as DNA, the CDR3 is TGTGCCAGCAGCCTAAATGCCTCGCCCTACGAGCAGTACTTC.

This clonotype was observed at least ten times. This sequence joins TRBV6-1 and TRBJ1-1, with unresolved D. V was shortened by 7 bases and J by 2 bases, with 14 bases between the two germline ends. Germline loops: CDR1 MNHNS, CDR2 SASEGT. This CDR3 has 14 amino acids. CDR3 sequence (DNA): TGTGCCAGCACTCTTATTTTAGAAAACACTGAAGCTTTCTTT. It encodes CASTLILENTEAFF.

The genes are TRBV20-1 and TRBJ1-2, with D possibly matching TRBD1 (6 bases). CDR1 DFQATT and CDR2 SNEGSKA come from the germline V gene (reference sequence). CDR3 size: 15 residues. Trimming took 5 bases from V and 2 from J, leaving 18 bases between them. CDR3 region: CSAEPGHYKNYGYTF. Written as DNA, the CDR3 is TGCAGTGCTGAACCGGGACACTACAAAAACTATGGCTACACCTTC.

The J gene is TRBJ1-5, the V gene TRBV18; D is uncertain. Germline-derived CDR1 and CDR2 are KGHSH and LQKENI. Trimming removed 2 bases at V and 0 bases at J, with 14 bases between. The CDR3 spans 17 residues. The CDR3 DNA is TGTGCCAGCTCACCAAATTCCCCCTATTATAGCAATCAGCCCCAGCATTTT. Translated, it gives CASSPNSPYYSNQPQHF.

This clonotype appeared many times. The chain has TRBV6-1 and TRBJ1-1; D is ambiguous. The germline V gene has CDR1 MNHNS and CDR2 SASEGT. V was pared by 8 bases and J by 2 bases, with 6 bases between. The CDR3 runs 11 residues. The CDR3 region is CASFINTEAFF. The CDR3, as DNA: TGTGCCAGCTTCATCAACACTGAAGCTTTCTTT.

This clonotype was picked up one time. With a much larger clone just one base away, this may be a read error. The rearrangement uses TRBV12-3 or TRBV12-4 and TRBJ2-7; D may be TRBD1 (5 bases). The CDR3 has 12 residues. CDR3: CARSLLQEPVYF. The CDR3 DNA reads TGTGCCAGGAGTTTATTACAGGAGCCAGTGTACTTC.

This clonotype was detected many times. J is TRBJ2-5 and V is TRBV19, with a weak D call TRBD1 (6 bases). The V and J ends lost 5 bases and 4 bases respectively, with 14 bases between them. The CDR3 spans 14 residues. Per germline, CDR1 LNHDA and CDR2 SQIVND (reference sequence). The CDR3: CASSSWTVGETQYF. DNA of the CDR3: TGTGCCAGTAGTTCATGGACAGTAGGAGAGACCCAGTACTTC.

This clonotype was seen a few times. The chain joins TRBV19 to TRBJ1-3, with unresolved D. Trimming left V 5 bases short and J 0 bases short, with 14 bases between. The CDR3 sequence is 16 residues long. Germline CDR1 LNHDA, CDR2 SQIVND (reference sequence). The CDR3 protein is CASSSAVGFSGNTIYF. Here the CDR3 DNA reads TGTGCCAGTAGTTCGGCAGTAGGATTCTCTGGAAACACCATATATTTT.